The 22 T cell receptor beta chains below all came from one sample that was sequenced in a study of blood T cells in healthy people across ages. Together with a sample-barcoded 5' primer, a J-beta primer mix was included in a second PCR lasting about 7 to 11 cycles. One entry per CDR3 protein results from TCRdb running MiXCR on the 5' RACE reads. The data hold about 1 million distinct CDR3 sequences, with under 55% observed a single time. Sequencing was carried out using blood. These receptors all come from a woman aged 55 to 70 in good health.

The rearrangement links TRBV3-1 to TRBJ2-5; D assignment may be TRBD1 or TRBD2 (6 bases each). The J call may be faulty, since TRBJ2-7 better matches the DNA end. Germline loops: CDR1 LGHDT, CDR2 YNNKEL (reference sequence). The CDR3 length is 13 residues. In DNA form, the CDR3 reads TGTGCCAGCAGCCCGGGGGCGACCTACGAGCAGTACTTC. It specifies CASSPGATYEQYF.

This rearrangement joins TRBV20-1 to TRBJ2-2; D unclear. This CDR3 has 15 amino acids. Germline V lookup: CDR1 DFQATT, CDR2 SNEGSKA (reference sequence). Trimming cost V 2 bases and J 0 bases, with 10 bases left between them. The CDR3 protein is CSARRGNANTGELFF. CDR3 nucleotide sequence: TGCAGTGCTAGACGCGGCAACGCGAACACCGGGGAGCTGTTTTTT.

The genes are TRBV12-3 or TRBV12-4 and TRBJ2-4, with D unresolved. Trimming pared 7 bases from V and 13 bases from J, leaving 14 bases between. CDR3 length equals 11 residues. DNA for the CDR3: TGTGCCAGCACAAAAGGGCCTGGGCAGTACTTC. Protein product: CASTKGPGQYF.

This sequence joins TRBV20-1 and TRBJ1-5; perhaps TRBD1 as D (6 bases). Germline V gene data show CDR1 as DFQATT and CDR2 as SNEGSKA (reference sequence). This CDR3 region has 14 residues. V was trimmed by 1 base and J by 4 bases, leaving 11 bases between them. The CDR3 bases are TGCAGTGCTAGAGGGACAGTGTGGAATCAGCCCCAGCATTTT. Amino acids: CSARGTVWNQPQHF.

This clonotype has just a few counts. The chain carries TRBV29-1 and TRBJ1-3; D unclear. The CDR3 is 11 amino acids. Trimming removed 2 bases from V and 4 bases from J, with 3 bases in between. Germline V gives CDR1 SQVTM, CDR2 ANQGSEA. Written as DNA, the CDR3 is TGCAGCGTTGAATTAGGAAACACCATATATTTT. Encoded protein: CSVELGNTIYF.

The V gene is TRBV20-1, the J gene TRBJ2-7; 11 positions match TRBD2. With 0 bases clipped from V and 6 bases from J, the junction kept 19 bases outside the gene matches. Germline CDR1 reads DFQATT; CDR2 reads SNEGSKA (reference sequence). The CDR3 runs to 19 residues. Written as DNA, the CDR3 is TGCAGTGCTAGAGATTCAGGGCTAGCGGGAGGCCCGTCTACAAGCGAGCAGTACTTC. It encodes CSARDSGLAGGPSTSEQYF.

The rearrangement links TRBV5-6 to TRBJ2-7, with 9 positions matching TRBD1. Trimming removed 2 bases from V and 6 bases from J; junction bases left unmatched: 6. The CDR3 runs to 14 residues. Germline V gives CDR1 SGHDT, CDR2 YYEEEE. CDR3 region: CASSFGTGFREQYF. CDR3 coding DNA: TGTGCCAGCAGCTTTGGGACAGGGTTTCGCGAGCAGTACTTC.

The CDR3 sequence: CASGASGPVGPQHF. CDR3 bases: TGTGCCAGCGGGGCTTCCGGGCCCGTGGGGCCCCAGCATTTT. The chain is built from TRBV28 and TRBJ1-5; maybe TRBD1 (5 bases). The CDR3 is made up of 14 amino acids. The germline V and J ends were trimmed by 8 bases and 9 bases, with 20 bases remaining between them. CDR1 and CDR2 from the germline V gene are MDHEN and SYDVKM.

The sample holds many counts of this clonotype. The chain uses TRBV29-1 and TRBJ2-6, with TRBD1 identical over 8 bases. The CDR3 is 15 amino acids. The germline V gene has CDR1 SQVTM and CDR2 ANQGSEA. V lost 5 bases to trimming and J lost 1 base; unmatched junction nucleotides: 4. The CDR3: CSVWTGQSGANVLTF. DNA of the CDR3: TGCAGCGTTTGGACAGGGCAGTCTGGGGCCAACGTCCTGACTTTC.

This chain links TRBV10-2 with TRBJ2-1; 7 nucleotides align to TRBD2. The CDR3 totals 15 residues. V dropped 6 bases and J dropped 5; count of bases not matched to a gene: 10. Germline CDR1 reads WSHSY; CDR2 reads SAAADI. This chain's CDR3 is CASRFRDYVHNEQFF. In DNA, the CDR3 is TGCGCCAGCAGATTCCGGGACTACGTTCACAATGAGCAGTTCTTC.

This clonotype was detected many times. The rearrangement uses TRBV20-1 and TRBJ2-5; D remains unclear. The V gene's germline CDR1 is DFQATT and CDR2 SNEGSKA (reference sequence). The CDR3 extends over 13 amino acids. The V end was cut by 6 bases, the J end by 3 bases, with 14 bases between. CDR3 sequence reads: CSARHEAEETQYF. CDR3 sequence (DNA): TGCAGTGCCAGGCACGAGGCTGAAGAGACCCAGTACTTC.

A few counts support this clonotype. The rearrangement uses TRBV4-1 and TRBJ2-7; no firm D call. V lost 4 bases and J lost 6, with 10 bases in between. CDR3 length: 12 amino acids. Germline-derived CDR1 and CDR2 are MGHRA and YSYEKL. CDR3 region: CASSLIHGEQYF. CDR3 nucleotide sequence: TGCGCCAGCAGCCTAATCCACGGCGAGCAGTACTTC.

This clonotype was seen only a few times. The chain combines TRBV20-1 with TRBJ2-7, with unresolved D. The CDR3 has 11 amino acids. V was cut by 7 bases and J by 5 bases, with 12 bases left in between. The germline gives CDR1 DFQATT, CDR2 SNEGSKA (reference sequence). CDR3 sequence reads: CSVSIRNEQYF. Here the CDR3 DNA reads TGCAGTGTTAGCATTCGGAACGAGCAGTACTTC.

This clonotype was counted a few times. V usage is TRBV7-9 and J usage is TRBJ2-1, with a tentative D call TRBD2 (5 bases). This CDR3 is built from 13 residues. Germline loops: CDR1 SEHNR, CDR2 FQNEAQ (reference sequence). The V and J ends lost 7 bases and 7 bases respectively, with 14 bases between them. The CDR3, as DNA: TGTGCCAGCATCCGGACTGACGATAATGAGCAGTTCTTC. As protein: CASIRTDDNEQFF. The variable domain in full, completed from reference TRBV7-9 and TRBJ2-1, reads DTGVSQNPRHKITKRGQNVTFRCDPISEHNRLYWYRQTLGQGPEFLTYFQNEAQLEKSRLLSDRFSAERPKGSFSTLEIQRTEQGDSAMYLCASIRTDDNEQFFGPGTRLTVL.

This clonotype was found a few times. The chain uses TRBV7-2 and TRBJ2-5; 9 bases line up with TRBD1. The CDR3 sequence is 11 residues long. Trimming removed 4 bases from V and 13 bases from J; junction bases left unmatched: 4. Germline values: CDR1 SGHTA, CDR2 FQGNSA. This chain's CDR3 is CASSWTGERYF. In DNA, the CDR3 is TGTGCCAGCAGCTGGACAGGGGAGCGGTACTTC.

This clonotype turned up a few times. The chain employs TRBV7-9 and TRBJ1-2, with unresolved D. CDR3 length: 14 residues. The V gene's germline CDR1 is SEHNR and CDR2 FQNEAQ (reference sequence). Trimming shortened V by 4 bases and J by 4 bases, and 13 bases separated the two germline ends. The CDR3 is CASSSWTDLYGYTF. DNA for the CDR3: TGTGCCAGCAGCTCGTGGACCGACCTCTATGGCTACACCTTC.

This clonotype has only a few counts. The chain uses TRBV29-1 and TRBJ2-5; D remains unclear. Germline-derived CDR1 and CDR2 are SQVTM and ANQGSEA. This CDR3 is built from 13 residues. Trimming cost V 7 bases and J 4 bases, with 16 bases left between them. CDR3 nucleotides: TGCAGCGGCCGCCGCGGCCCCGGAGAGACCCAGTACTTC. As protein: CSGRRGPGETQYF.

This clonotype was recorded many times. V usage is TRBV15 and J usage is TRBJ2-1, with TRBD2 identical over 11 bases. Germline V lookup: CDR1 LNHNV, CDR2 YYDKDF (reference sequence). V trimming: 1 base; J trimming: 3 bases; junction bases outside the gene matches: 8. The CDR3 runs 18 residues. The CDR3 sequence: CATSRVLAGGGGYNEQFF. Written as DNA, the CDR3 is TGTGCCACCAGCAGAGTTCTAGCGGGAGGTGGGGGCTACAATGAGCAGTTCTTC.

This clonotype has just a few counts. This chain connects TRBV25-1 to TRBJ2-1; D may be TRBD1 or TRBD2 (5 bases each). In germline, CDR1 is MGHDK, CDR2 SYGVNS. V dropped 2 bases and J dropped 4 bases, with 12 bases sitting between them. The CDR3 has 15 residues. The CDR3 nucleotides read TGTGCCAGCAGTGAAACCTGGGACGGATACAATGAGCAGTTCTTC. This encodes CASSETWDGYNEQFF.

This clonotype was counted only a few times. The chain carries TRBV10-2 and TRBJ2-7; no reliable D call. V lost 2 bases to trimming and J lost 2 bases, with 7 bases between them. CDR1 is WSHSY, CDR2 SAAADI, per germline. This CDR3 comprises 13 residues. The CDR3 reads CASSETTPYEQYF. The CDR3 DNA reads as TGCGCCAGCAGTGAGACCACCCCCTACGAGCAGTACTTC.

The chain joins TRBV12-3 or TRBV12-4 to TRBJ2-7, with TRBD2 matching 9 bases. J lost 0 bases, V lost 5 bases, and 5 bases had no gene match. The CDR3 consists of 15 residues. For the CDR3, the DNA is TGTGCCAGCAGTCCAGCGGGAGGACTCTCCTACGAGCAGTACTTC. It specifies CASSPAGGLSYEQYF.

This clonotype appeared a single time. The rearrangement joins TRBV6-2 or TRBV6-3 to TRBJ2-5; D possibly corresponds to TRBD2 (6 bases). The V and J ends lost 4 bases and 1 base respectively, with 13 bases between them. Germline V gives CDR1 MNHEY, CDR2 SVGEGT. The CDR3 has 15 residues. Here the CDR3 reads CASSFSERVQETQYF. The CDR3 DNA follows: TGTGCCAGCAGTTTCTCAGAGCGGGTCCAAGAGACCCAGTACTTC.